The 26 T cell receptor beta chains in this list originate from one sample, sequenced in a study of blood T cell repertoires in COVID-19. Libraries were prepared by immunoSEQ multiplex PCR; TCRdb keeps only in-frame clonotypes and omits some of them. The sample carries about 230,000 clones, more than 80% recorded once. Input material: peripheral blood. These receptors originate from a young man with COVID-19, enrolled during active disease.

The chain combines TRBV6-5 with TRBJ1-2, with TRBD1 identical over 10 bases. V shed 3 bases, J shed 2 bases, and the junction held 3 bases outside the gene matches. The CDR3 length is 15 residues. Per germline, CDR1 MNHEY and CDR2 SVGAGI. This CDR3 reads CASSYSDRGNYGYTF. The CDR3 nucleotides read TGTGCCAGCAGTTATTCGGACAGGGGGAACTATGGCTACACCTTC.

This chain joins TRBV7-3 and TRBJ1-4; the match to TRBD1 covers 8 bases. Trimming removed 6 bases from V and 5 bases from J; junction bases left unmatched: 5. CDR3 length: 14 amino acids. CDR1 and CDR2 (germline): SGHTA, FQGTGA. The chain's CDR3 is CASSSGGSNEKLFF. The DNA of the CDR3 is TGTGCCAGCAGTTCAGGGGGCTCGAATGAAAAACTGTTTTTT.

This chain uses TRBV7-8 with TRBJ1-1, with 7 positions matching TRBD1. V dropped 7 bases and J dropped 2; count of bases not matched to a gene: 10. The germline V gene encodes CDR1 SGHVS and CDR2 FQNEAQ. The CDR3 has 15 residues. The CDR3 bases are TGTGCCAGCACCGCCTGGGGGACAGCTAACACTGAAGCTTTCTTT. It codes for CASTAWGTANTEAFF.

This sequence joins TRBV19 and TRBJ1-1; D remains unclear. The CDR3 consists of 15 residues. V was cut by 2 bases and J by 0 bases, with 10 bases left in between. Looked up from germline, CDR1 is LNHDA and CDR2 is SQIVND (reference sequence). CDR3 nucleotide sequence: TGTGCCAGTAGTATACGGAGGGATTTGAACACTGAAGCTTTCTTT. It translates to CASSIRRDLNTEAFF. The full variable domain, in which reference TRBV19 and TRBJ1-1 provide the parts outside the CDR3, is DGGITQSPKYLFRKEGQNVTLSCEQNLNHDAMYWYRQDPGQGLRLIYYSQIVNDFQKGDIAEGYSVSREKKESFPLTVTSAQKNPTAFYLCASSIRRDLNTEAFFGQGTRLTVV.

The chain couples TRBV11-2 to TRBJ1-2, with a possible D match to TRBD1 (5 bases). Trimming took off 2 bases at V and 3 bases at J, with 7 bases between the two ends. The CDR3 length is 13 residues. CDR1 and CDR2 from the germline V gene are SGHAT and FQNNGV. CDR3: CASSLSRDYGYTF. CDR3 in DNA: TGTGCCAGCAGCTTATCCAGGGACTATGGCTACACCTTC.

This rearrangement joins TRBV10-3 to TRBJ2-1; D is possibly TRBD1 (5 bases). Trimming shortened V by 8 bases and J by 0 bases, and 14 bases separated the two germline ends. Germline V gives CDR1 ENHRY, CDR2 SYGVKD. The CDR3 length is 15 residues. This CDR3 reads CAISRQRDSYNEQFF. The CDR3 nucleotides are TGTGCCATCTCCAGACAGAGAGACTCCTACAATGAGCAGTTCTTC.

V is TRBV14 and J is TRBJ2-3; 7 positions agree with TRBD2. The CDR3 consists of 15 residues. V gave up 3 bases and J gave up 3 bases; unmatched junction bases: 6. In germline, CDR1 is SGHDN, CDR2 FVKESK. The DNA for the CDR3 is TGTGCCAGCAGCCAGCAACTAGCGTCAACAGATACGCAGTATTTT. The encoded protein is CASSQQLASTDTQYF.

This clone was seen only a few times. The chain combines TRBV4-3 with TRBJ1-6; TRBD1 matches 8 bases. V gave up 1 base and J gave up 9 bases; unmatched junction bases: 11. This CDR3 is 17 amino acids long. CDR1 is LGHNA and CDR2 is YSLEER in the germline V gene. CDR3 loop: CASSQGVNTGGSSPLHF. CDR3 nucleotides: TGCGCCAGCAGCCAAGGAGTAAATACAGGGGGAAGTTCACCCCTCCACTTT.

This chain joins TRBV24-1 and TRBJ2-2, with 10 bases aligning to TRBD2. Germline assignment: CDR1 KGHDR and CDR2 SFDVKD. V shed 4 bases and J 1 base; nucleotides not matched to a gene: 2. This CDR3 spans 16 amino acids. CDR3 DNA: TGTGCCACCAGTGACCGGACTAGCGGGAACACCGGGGAGCTGTTTTTT. This encodes CATSDRTSGNTGELFF.

The rearrangement joins TRBV19 to TRBJ2-3; a weak D match, TRBD2 (6 bases). V lost 2 bases to trimming and J lost 2 bases, with 14 bases between them. The CDR3 consists of 16 residues. Per germline, CDR1 LNHDA and CDR2 SQIVND (reference sequence). For the CDR3, the DNA is TGTGCCAGTAGTATAATAGCGGTCCTCCCCACAGATACGCAGTATTTT. Amino acids: CASSIIAVLPTDTQYF. The full variable domain, in which reference TRBV19 and TRBJ2-3 provide the parts outside the CDR3, is DGGITQSPKYLFRKEGQNVTLSCEQNLNHDAMYWYRQDPGQGLRLIYYSQIVNDFQKGDIAEGYSVSREKKESFPLTVTSAQKNPTAFYLCASSIIAVLPTDTQYFGPGTRLTVL.

This rearrangement joins TRBV5-1 to TRBJ1-4; no reliable D call. V lost 2 bases, J lost 8 bases, and 13 bases lay in between. The CDR3 extends over 14 amino acids. Germline V lookup: CDR1 SGHRS, CDR2 YFSETQ. Here the CDR3 DNA reads TGCGCCAGCAGCTTTTCGGGGAGTGAGGAAAAACTGTTTTTT. Protein sequence: CASSFSGSEEKLFF.

In its sample, this clone was seen once. The CDR3 loop is CASSPTQGTQETQYF. For the CDR3, the DNA is TGTGCCAGCAGCCCGACACAGGGAACCCAAGAGACCCAGTACTTC. The chain couples TRBV25-1 to TRBJ2-5; TRBD1 is a possible D gene (6 bases). Trimming shortened V by 6 bases and J by 1 base, and 15 bases separated the two germline ends. CDR1 MGHDK and CDR2 SYGVNS come from the germline V gene. The CDR3 extends over 15 amino acids.

The sample holds a few counts of this clone. V gene TRBV29-1 combines with J gene TRBJ1-2; perhaps TRBD1 as D (5 bases). V lost 5 bases and J lost 0, with 19 bases in between. Germline V gene data show CDR1 as SQVTM and CDR2 as ANQGSEA. This CDR3 has 16 residues. The CDR3 DNA reads as TGCAGCGTTCTCCCAAGGGTAGACAGAACTAACTATGGCTACACCTTC. The encoded protein is CSVLPRVDRTNYGYTF.

The rearrangement uses TRBV6-5 and TRBJ1-2, with D unresolved. V gave up 5 bases and J gave up 3 bases, with 16 bases separating them. CDR3 length equals 15 residues. CDR1 and CDR2 (germline): MNHEY, SVGAGI. As DNA, the CDR3 is TGTGCCAGCAGTATGGGAGGCCGGAACTACTATGGCTACACCTTC. Protein product: CASSMGGRNYYGYTF.

The chain links TRBV27 to TRBJ2-3; TRBD2 might be the D (5 bases). V lost 2 bases and J lost 5, with 8 bases in between. The CDR3 totals 13 residues. Germline CDR1 reads MNHEY; CDR2 reads SMNVEV (reference sequence). DNA for the CDR3: TGTGCCAGCAGTTTAGACCGGGGAGATACGCAGTATTTT. The encoded protein is CASSLDRGDTQYF.

This clone was observed once. Other DNA sequences in the same sample also yield this CDR3. V gene TRBV9 combines with J gene TRBJ2-1; unclear D gene. The germline CDR1 and CDR2 sequences are SGDLS and YYNGEE. The V and J ends lost 0 bases and 6 bases respectively, with 10 bases between them. The CDR3 sequence is 14 residues long. The CDR3 loop reads CASSVELRSNEQFF. CDR3 DNA: TGTGCCAGCAGCGTAGAACTGAGAAGCAATGAGCAGTTCTTC.

The chain links TRBV27 to TRBJ2-7, with D possibly TRBD1 on 5 matching bases. The V end lost 4 bases, the J end lost 6 bases, and 10 bases lay between the germline ends. The germline V gene encodes CDR1 MNHEY and CDR2 SMNVEV (reference sequence). This CDR3 has 12 amino acids. This CDR3 is CASSSLRGEQYF. The CDR3 DNA reads as TGTGCCAGCAGTTCCCTAAGGGGCGAGCAGTACTTC.

This clone was observed once. V usage is TRBV9 and J usage is TRBJ1-2; a weak D match, TRBD1 (5 bases). V dropped 0 bases and J dropped 6 bases, with 15 bases sitting between them. The germline V gene encodes CDR1 SGDLS and CDR2 YYNGEE. The CDR3 has 15 amino acids. For the CDR3, the DNA is TGTGCCAGCAGCGTAGAACCGCATGGGGCTAATGGCTACACCTTC. Amino acids: CASSVEPHGANGYTF. Full variable domain (outside the CDR3, taken from reference TRBV9 and TRBJ1-2): DSGVTQTPKHLITATGQRVTLRCSPRSGDLSVYWYQQSLDQGLQFLIQYYNGEERAKGNILERFSAQQFPDLHSELNLSSLELGDSALYFCASSVEPHGANGYTFGSGTRLTVV.

This chain links TRBV10-3 with TRBJ1-1; D gene unclear. V was pared by 3 bases and J by 1 base, with 12 bases between. The CDR3 has 15 residues. Germline V CDR1 and CDR2: ENHRY, SYGVKD. The CDR3 DNA is TGTGCCATCAGTGACTCACAAATGGCGAACACTGAAGCTTTCTTT. Protein sequence: CAISDSQMANTEAFF.

The chain joins TRBV28 to TRBJ2-2, with D possibly being TRBD1 (7 bases). Trimming removed 4 bases from V and 2 bases from J, with 14 bases in between. Germline assignment: CDR1 MDHEN and CDR2 SYDVKM. This CDR3 contains 16 residues. Here the CDR3 DNA reads TGTGCCAGCAGTTCCGGAGGGACAGTTAACACCGGGGAGCTGTTTTTT. Translating gives CASSSGGTVNTGELFF.

CDR3 sequence (DNA): TGTGCCAGTAGTATCGGGACAGGGGCCAACACTGAAGCTTTCTTT. Translation gives CASSIGTGANTEAFF. The chain carries TRBV19 and TRBJ1-1; TRBD1 agrees at 10 bases. V lost 3 bases, J lost 2 bases, and 3 bases stayed unmatched. Germline CDR1 is LNHDA and CDR2 is SQIVND (reference sequence). This CDR3 is 15 amino acids long.

The chain recombines TRBV18 with TRBJ1-5; D is ambiguous. The CDR3 contains 14 residues. Trimming took 3 bases from V and 1 from J, leaving 7 bases between them. Per germline, CDR1 KGHSH and CDR2 LQKENI. CDR3 coding DNA: TGTGCCAGCTCACCCGTCGGGAGCAATCAGCCCCAGCATTTT. Its protein product is CASSPVGSNQPQHF.

J is TRBJ2-4 and V is TRBV4-1, with D unclear. The CDR3 is 19 residues long. Germline V lookup: CDR1 MGHRA, CDR2 YSYEKL. V gave up 1 base and J gave up 0 bases, with 19 bases separating them. The CDR3 loop reads CASSQGAVPGRLAKNIQYF. The CDR3 region has the DNA TGCGCCAGCAGCCAAGGTGCGGTTCCGGGTCGGTTAGCCAAAAACATTCAGTACTTC.

This CDR3 reads CASSPQVNYGYTF. The CDR3 nucleotides read TGTGCCAGCAGTCCGCAGGTTAACTATGGCTACACCTTC. This chain uses TRBV12-3 or TRBV12-4 with TRBJ1-2; D ambiguous. Trimming removed 5 bases at V and 1 base at J, with 8 bases between. This CDR3 comprises 13 residues.

The chain combines TRBV6-2 or TRBV6-3 with TRBJ1-4, with TRBD1 matching over 12 bases. The length of the CDR3 is 17 residues. Trimming took 2 bases from V and 8 from J; bases not matched to a gene: 9. Germline V gene lookup returns CDR1 MNHEY and CDR2 SVGEGT. CDR3 loop: CASSYPARDRGREKLFF. The CDR3 nucleotides are TGTGCCAGCAGTTACCCGGCCAGGGACAGGGGGCGAGAAAAACTGTTTTTT.

The CDR3 nucleotides read TGCGCCAGCAGCCAAGATGAGGCGGGAGGGCCGACCGGGGAGCTGTTTTTT. It translates to CASSQDEAGGPTGELFF. This chain links TRBV4-3 with TRBJ2-2, with 9 bases identical to TRBD2. The CDR3 spans 17 residues. V shed 0 bases and J 5 bases; nucleotides not matched to a gene: 7. Germline V gene lookup returns CDR1 LGHNA and CDR2 YSLEER.